One sample yielded the 11 T cell receptor beta chains listed below, sequenced in a study of T cell responses to AZD1222 COVID-19 vaccine. The method was immunoSEQ multiplex PCR; TCRdb's version includes in-frame clones alone and lacks a portion of them. This sample yields about 120,000 clones, of which about 86% are seen a single time; 3% belongs to the top ten. Material: peripheral blood, obtained 28 days after the second AZD1222 dose. These receptors were collected from an adult who received the AZD1222 COVID-19 vaccine.

Note on this clone: Additional DNA sequences in this sample encode the identical CDR3. The chain links TRBV7-2 to TRBJ1-2, with 7 bases identical to TRBD1. The germline V gene has CDR1 SGHTA and CDR2 FQGNSA. The CDR3 totals 14 residues. The trim removed 2 bases at V and 1 base at J, leaving 1 base unmatched. The CDR3 bases are TGTGCCAGCAGCTTACAGGGGGGTAACTATGGCTACACCTTC. Protein: CASSLQGGNYGYTF.

The chain carries TRBV29-1 and TRBJ1-2; D gene uncertain. The CDR3 sequence is 11 residues long. Germline CDR1 and CDR2: SQVTM and ANQGSEA. The V end was cut by 5 bases, the J end by 5 bases, with 9 bases between. The CDR3 DNA reads TGCAGCGTTCCGCGAGGGTATGGCTACACCTTC. Encoded protein: CSVPRGYGYTF.

The genes are TRBV19 and TRBJ1-6, with unresolved D. The V gene's germline CDR1 is LNHDA and CDR2 SQIVND (reference sequence). Trimming removed 6 bases at V and 10 bases at J, with 16 bases between. The CDR3 contains 14 residues. The CDR3 sequence: CASRTGRAESPLHF. CDR3 nucleotides: TGTGCCAGTAGGACCGGACGCGCGGAATCACCCCTCCACTTT.

The chain recombines TRBV6-1 with TRBJ2-4; TRBD1 matches at 7 bases. The CDR3 runs to 17 residues. The trim removed 4 bases at V and 6 bases at J, leaving 15 bases unmatched. The germline CDR1 and CDR2 sequences are MNHNS and SASEGT. The CDR3 loop is CASSADRVTGNRNIQYF. As DNA, the CDR3 is TGTGCCAGCAGTGCAGACAGGGTCACTGGGAACCGAAACATTCAGTACTTC.

The chain has TRBV10-2 and TRBJ2-7; perhaps TRBD1 as D (6 bases). The V gene's germline CDR1 is WSHSY and CDR2 SAAADI. This CDR3 spans 14 amino acids. The V end was cut by 6 bases, the J end by 2 bases, with 14 bases between. For the CDR3, the DNA is TGCGCCAGCAGAGAACCGGGACATACCTACGAGCAGTACTTC. It translates to CASREPGHTYEQYF.

The chain couples TRBV27 to TRBJ1-6, with TRBD1 matching 8 bases. The CDR3 has 14 amino acids. CDR1 and CDR2 from the germline V gene are MNHEY and SMNVEV (reference sequence). The trim removed 3 bases at V and 9 bases at J, leaving 4 bases unmatched. CDR3 bases: TGTGCCAGCAGTTTTAGCAGGGGGCTTTCACCCCTCCACTTT. This sequence encodes CASSFSRGLSPLHF.

V and J are TRBV9 and TRBJ2-7; the match to TRBD2 covers 10 bases. The CDR3 consists of 15 residues. Trimming cost V 0 bases and J 4 bases; bases outside gene matches: 4. Germline V lookup: CDR1 SGDLS, CDR2 YYNGEE. The CDR3 loop is CASSVGLAGVYEQYF. In DNA, the CDR3 is TGTGCCAGCAGCGTAGGTCTAGCGGGGGTTTACGAGCAGTACTTC.

V is TRBV4-3 and J is TRBJ1-4, with D maybe TRBD1 (5 bases). Germline V CDR1 and CDR2: LGHNA, YSLEER. The CDR3 runs 15 residues. Trimming stripped 3 bases from V and 0 bases from J, with 8 bases between. CDR3 nucleotide sequence: TGCGCCAGCAGCCAGGGGGAGACAACTAATGAAAAACTGTTTTTT. As protein: CASSQGETTNEKLFF.

The chain joins TRBV30 to TRBJ1-1; a weak D match, TRBD1 (5 bases). Trimming stripped 0 bases from V and 1 base from J, with 12 bases between. CDR3 size: 15 residues. Germline CDR1 GTSNPN, CDR2 SVGIG (reference sequence). Here the CDR3 reads CAWSVRGTKNTEAFF. The CDR3 DNA is TGTGCCTGGAGTGTACGCGGGACGAAGAACACTGAAGCTTTCTTT.

This sequence joins TRBV6-5 and TRBJ1-1, with D uncertain. CDR3 size: 13 residues. Trimming left V 0 bases short and J 1 base short, with 3 bases between. The germline CDR1 and CDR2 sequences are MNHEY and SVGAGI. As DNA, the CDR3 is TGTGCCAGCAGTTACTCGACGAACACTGAAGCTTTCTTT. This codes for CASSYSTNTEAFF.

This clone has only one observation. V and J are TRBV5-6 and TRBJ1-4, with D possibly TRBD1 on 6 matching bases. V lost 0 bases and J lost 3, with 12 bases in between. The length of the CDR3 is 16 residues. Germline-derived CDR1 and CDR2 are SGHDT and YYEEEE. The chain's CDR3 is CASSLDRERANEKLFF. The DNA for the CDR3 is TGTGCCAGCAGCTTGGACAGGGAGAGGGCTAATGAAAAACTGTTTTTT. The complete variable domain, with remaining parts taken from reference TRBV5-6 and TRBJ1-4, reads DAGVTQSPTHLIKTRGQQVTLRCSPKSGHDTVSWYQQALGQGPQFIFQYYEEEERQRGNFPDRFSGHQFPNYSSELNVNALLLGDSALYLCASSLDRERANEKLFFGSGTQLSVL.